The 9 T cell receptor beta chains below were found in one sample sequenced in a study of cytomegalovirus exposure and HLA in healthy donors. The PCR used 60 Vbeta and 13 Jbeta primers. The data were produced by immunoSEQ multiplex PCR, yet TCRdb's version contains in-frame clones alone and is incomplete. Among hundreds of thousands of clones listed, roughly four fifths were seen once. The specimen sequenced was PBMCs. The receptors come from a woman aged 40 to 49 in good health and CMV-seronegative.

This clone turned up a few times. In nucleotides, the CDR3 is TGTGCCAGCTCACCAGCGCCGGGAACGAACCATTCACCCCTCCACTTT. Its protein product is CASSPAPGTNHSPLHF. This chain uses TRBV18 with TRBJ1-6; D not resolved. Germline V gene lookup returns CDR1 KGHSH and CDR2 LQKENI. The CDR3 covers 16 residues. The V end was cut by 2 bases, the J end by 8 bases, with 16 bases between.

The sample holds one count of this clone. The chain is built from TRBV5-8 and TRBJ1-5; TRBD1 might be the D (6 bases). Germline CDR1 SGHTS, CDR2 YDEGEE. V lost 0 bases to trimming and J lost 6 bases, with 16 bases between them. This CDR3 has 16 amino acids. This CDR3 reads CASSLDQDSRRQPQHF. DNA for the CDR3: TGTGCCAGCAGCTTGGACCAGGACAGTCGTCGTCAGCCCCAGCATTTT.

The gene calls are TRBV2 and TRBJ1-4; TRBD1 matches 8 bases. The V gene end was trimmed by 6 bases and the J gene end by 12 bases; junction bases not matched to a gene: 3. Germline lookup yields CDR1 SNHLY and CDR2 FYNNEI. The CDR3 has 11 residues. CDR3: CASRQGEQLFF. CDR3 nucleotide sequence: TGTGCCAGCAGACAGGGGGAGCAACTGTTTTTT.

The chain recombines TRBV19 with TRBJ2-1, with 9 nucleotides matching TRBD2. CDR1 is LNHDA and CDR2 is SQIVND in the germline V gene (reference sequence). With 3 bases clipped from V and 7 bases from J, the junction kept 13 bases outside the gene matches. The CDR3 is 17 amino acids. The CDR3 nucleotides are TGTGCCAGTAGTATGGCGAGCGGGGGGTCACTTGGTAATGAGCAGTTCTTC. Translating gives CASSMASGGSLGNEQFF.

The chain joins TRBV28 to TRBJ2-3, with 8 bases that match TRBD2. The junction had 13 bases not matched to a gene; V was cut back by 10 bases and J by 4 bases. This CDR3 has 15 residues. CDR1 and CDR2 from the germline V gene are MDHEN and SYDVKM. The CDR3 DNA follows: TGTGCCACTACCCGGACTAGCTCGTCCGCAGATACGCAGTATTTT. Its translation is CATTRTSSSADTQYF.

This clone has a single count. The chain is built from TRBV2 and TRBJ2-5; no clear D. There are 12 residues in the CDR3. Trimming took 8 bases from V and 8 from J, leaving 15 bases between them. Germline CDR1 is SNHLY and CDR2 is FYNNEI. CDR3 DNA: TGTGCCAGCCGGGTCCGTGAGGCCACCCAGTACTTC. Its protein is CASRVREATQYF.

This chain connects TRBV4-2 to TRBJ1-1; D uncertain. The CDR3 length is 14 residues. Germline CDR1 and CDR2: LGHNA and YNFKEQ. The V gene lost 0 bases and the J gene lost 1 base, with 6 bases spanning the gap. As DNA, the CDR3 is TGTGCCAGCAGCCAAGACGGAGGGAACACTGAAGCTTTCTTT. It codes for CASSQDGGNTEAFF.

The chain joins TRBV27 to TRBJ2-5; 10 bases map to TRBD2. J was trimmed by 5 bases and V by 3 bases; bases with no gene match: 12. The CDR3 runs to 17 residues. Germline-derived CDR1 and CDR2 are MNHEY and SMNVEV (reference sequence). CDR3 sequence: CASSLQRPSGGRETQYF. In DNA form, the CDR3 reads TGTGCCAGCAGTTTGCAGCGACCTAGCGGGGGTCGGGAGACCCAGTACTTC.

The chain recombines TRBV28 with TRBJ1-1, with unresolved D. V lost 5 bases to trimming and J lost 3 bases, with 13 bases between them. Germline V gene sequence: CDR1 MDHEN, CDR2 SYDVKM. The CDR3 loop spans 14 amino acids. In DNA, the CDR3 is TGTGCCAGCAGTCGCTTCGGGGTGGACACTGAAGCTTTCTTT. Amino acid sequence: CASSRFGVDTEAFF.